Listed below are T cell receptor beta chains from one sample, sequenced in a study of shared clonotypes between healthy human individuals. Assay: immunoSEQ multiplex PCR; the TCRdb copy retains only in-frame clones and omits some. The repertoire consists of roughly 2.4 million clones, with more than 90% occurring once and the leading ten covering around 0.13%. Sequenced material: naive CD4+ T cells sorted from blood. Receptor source: a man between 18 and 35 years old in good health. CDR3s include the opening cysteine and the closing phenylalanine or tryptophan. Fields, in order: CDR3 protein, CDR3 DNA, CDR3 length, V gene, J gene, clone size, D gene. A D gene is named only where the DNA matches it firmly. A row's size may be missing; if present it is once, few, many or a size class.

cdr3_aa: CAWSGGQTNEKLFF; cdr3_nt: TGTGCCTGGAGTGGAGGGCAAACTAATGAAAAACTGTTTTTT; cdr3_length: 14; v_call: TRBV30; j_call: TRBJ1-4; clone_size: NA; d_call: NA
cdr3_aa: CASRRYGPETQYF; cdr3_nt: TGTGCCAGCAGGAGGTACGGTCCAGAGACCCAGTACTTC; cdr3_length: 13; v_call: TRBV2; j_call: TRBJ2-5; clone_size: NA; d_call: NA
cdr3_aa: CASSLRTANTGELFF; cdr3_nt: TGTGCCAGCAGCCTAAGGACGGCGAACACCGGGGAGCTGTTTTTT; cdr3_length: 15; v_call: TRBV7-9; j_call: TRBJ2-2; clone_size: NA; d_call: NA
cdr3_aa: CASSLSPGDGNEQFF; cdr3_nt: TGCGCCAGCAGCTTGTCCCCAGGGGACGGTAATGAGCAGTTCTTC; cdr3_length: 15; v_call: TRBV5-1; j_call: TRBJ2-1; clone_size: NA; d_call: NA
cdr3_aa: CASSQTITGVGNTIYF; cdr3_nt: TGCGCCAGCAGCCAAACAATTACAGGGGTTGGAAACACCATATATTTT; cdr3_length: 16; v_call: TRBV4-3; j_call: TRBJ1-3; clone_size: NA; d_call: TRBD1
cdr3_aa: CASHPDRLNTEAFF; cdr3_nt: TGTGCCAGCCATCCCGACAGGCTGAACACTGAAGCTTTCTTT; cdr3_length: 14; v_call: TRBV28; j_call: TRBJ1-1; clone_size: NA; d_call: NA
cdr3_aa: CSVAGSYEQYF; cdr3_nt: TGCAGCGTAGCGGGATCCTACGAGCAGTACTTC; cdr3_length: 11; v_call: TRBV29-1; j_call: TRBJ2-7; clone_size: NA; d_call: TRBD2
cdr3_aa: CAWSREGLEAFF; cdr3_nt: TGTGCCTGGAGCCGAGAAGGCTTGGAAGCTTTCTTT; cdr3_length: 12; v_call: TRBV30; j_call: TRBJ1-1; clone_size: once; d_call: NA
cdr3_aa: CASSHGTGATDTQYF; cdr3_nt: TGTGCCAGCAGCCACGGGACAGGGGCCACAGATACGCAGTATTTT; cdr3_length: 15; v_call: TRBV5-6; j_call: TRBJ2-3; clone_size: NA; d_call: TRBD1
cdr3_aa: CASSRQSFDPFF; cdr3_nt: TGTGCCAGCAGCCGACAGTCCTTCGATCCGTTCTTC; cdr3_length: 12; v_call: TRBV7-2; j_call: TRBJ2-1; clone_size: NA; d_call: NA
cdr3_aa: CASSLVSLAMSTEAFF; cdr3_nt: TGCGCCAGCAGCTTGGTTTCATTGGCGATGAGCACTGAAGCTTTCTTT; cdr3_length: 16; v_call: TRBV5-1; j_call: TRBJ1-1; clone_size: NA; d_call: NA
cdr3_aa: CASSSDRLSYEQYF; cdr3_nt: TGTGCCAGCAGCTCGGACAGGCTCTCCTACGAGCAGTACTTC; cdr3_length: 14; v_call: TRBV7-8; j_call: TRBJ2-7; clone_size: NA; d_call: TRBD1
cdr3_aa: CASSYRGLQETQYF; cdr3_nt: TGTGCCAGTAGCTACAGGGGGCTGCAAGAGACCCAGTACTTC; cdr3_length: 14; v_call: TRBV19; j_call: TRBJ2-5; clone_size: NA; d_call: TRBD1
cdr3_aa: CATGDGYEQYF; cdr3_nt: TGTGCCACTGGAGACGGTTACGAGCAGTACTTC; cdr3_length: 11; v_call: TRBV10-3; j_call: TRBJ2-7; clone_size: NA; d_call: NA
cdr3_aa: CAWREGSGNTIYF; cdr3_nt: TGTGCCTGGAGAGAGGGTTCAGGAAACACCATATATTTT; cdr3_length: 13; v_call: TRBV30; j_call: TRBJ1-3; clone_size: NA; d_call: NA
cdr3_aa: CASSAQQTYNEQFF; cdr3_nt: TGTGCCAGCAGCGCCCAACAGACCTACAATGAGCAGTTCTTC; cdr3_length: 14; v_call: TRBV7-2; j_call: TRBJ2-1; clone_size: NA; d_call: NA
cdr3_aa: CASSIVGENEQFF; cdr3_nt: TGTGCCAGTAGTATAGTAGGGGAGAATGAGCAGTTCTTC; cdr3_length: 13; v_call: TRBV19; j_call: TRBJ2-1; clone_size: once; d_call: NA
cdr3_aa: CAILHEASTEAFF; cdr3_nt: TGTGCCATCCTACATGAGGCAAGCACTGAAGCTTTCTTT; cdr3_length: 13; v_call: TRBV6-6; j_call: TRBJ1-1; clone_size: NA; d_call: NA
cdr3_aa: CASSLRDEQFF; cdr3_nt: TGTGCCAGCAGTTTACGGGATGAGCAGTTCTTC; cdr3_length: 11; v_call: TRBV28; j_call: TRBJ2-1; clone_size: NA; d_call: NA
cdr3_aa: CSVEGVPYGYTF; cdr3_nt: TGCAGCGTTGAAGGGGTACCCTATGGCTACACCTTC; cdr3_length: 12; v_call: TRBV29-1; j_call: TRBJ1-2; clone_size: NA; d_call: NA
cdr3_aa: CASSPGTGRARGSGNTIYF; cdr3_nt: TGCGCCAGCAGCCCAGGAACTGGGAGGGCCCGGGGCTCTGGAAACACCATATATTTT; cdr3_length: 19; v_call: TRBV5-1; j_call: TRBJ1-3; clone_size: NA; d_call: NA
cdr3_aa: CASSSYILLGDNSYNEQFF; cdr3_nt: TGTGCCAGCAGCTCCTACATCTTACTTGGGGACAACTCCTACAATGAGCAGTTCTTC; cdr3_length: 19; v_call: TRBV11-2; j_call: TRBJ2-1; clone_size: NA; d_call: NA
cdr3_aa: CASKGPGFGANVLTF; cdr3_nt: TGTGCCAGCAAGGGGCCCGGGTTTGGGGCCAACGTCCTGACTTTC; cdr3_length: 15; v_call: TRBV28; j_call: TRBJ2-6; clone_size: NA; d_call: NA
cdr3_aa: CASSGTGGGGNTIYF; cdr3_nt: TGTGCCAGCAGCGGAACAGGGGGAGGTGGAAACACCATATATTTT; cdr3_length: 15; v_call: TRBV9; j_call: TRBJ1-3; clone_size: NA; d_call: TRBD1
cdr3_aa: CASSLDGGDEKLFF; cdr3_nt: TGCGCCAGCAGCTTGGATGGTGGGGATGAAAAACTGTTTTTT; cdr3_length: 14; v_call: TRBV5-1; j_call: TRBJ1-4; clone_size: NA; d_call: NA
cdr3_aa: CASSLPGLQETQYF; cdr3_nt: TGCGCCAGCAGCCTGCCGGGACTGCAAGAGACCCAGTACTTC; cdr3_length: 14; v_call: TRBV5-1; j_call: TRBJ2-5; clone_size: NA; d_call: NA
cdr3_aa: CASSLGGGVREKLFF; cdr3_nt: TGTGCCAGCAGCTTAGGAGGGGGCGTCAGGGAAAAACTGTTTTTT; cdr3_length: 15; v_call: TRBV7-9; j_call: TRBJ1-4; clone_size: NA; d_call: TRBD1
cdr3_aa: CASRGGKNEKLFF; cdr3_nt: TGTGCCAGCAGGGGCGGCAAGAATGAAAAACTGTTTTTT; cdr3_length: 13; v_call: TRBV28; j_call: TRBJ1-4; clone_size: NA; d_call: NA
cdr3_aa: CSPEPTGDRDGYTF; cdr3_nt: TGCAGCCCCGAACCCACGGGGGACCGAGATGGCTACACCTTC; cdr3_length: 14; v_call: TRBV29-1; j_call: TRBJ1-2; clone_size: NA; d_call: NA
cdr3_aa: CASGGDEQFF; cdr3_nt: TGTGCCAGCGGAGGGGATGAGCAGTTCTTC; cdr3_length: 10; v_call: TRBV6-6; j_call: TRBJ2-1; clone_size: NA; d_call: NA
cdr3_aa: CASRLRREFTGELFF; cdr3_nt: TGTGCCAGCAGGTTGCGCCGGGAATTCACCGGGGAGCTGTTTTTT; cdr3_length: 15; v_call: TRBV7-2; j_call: TRBJ2-2; clone_size: NA; d_call: NA
cdr3_aa: CASSLDRGSGATNEKLFF; cdr3_nt: TGCGCCAGCAGCCTGGACAGGGGATCGGGGGCAACTAATGAAAAACTGTTTTTT; cdr3_length: 18; v_call: TRBV5-1; j_call: TRBJ1-4; clone_size: NA; d_call: TRBD1
cdr3_aa: CASSPPGRGRIRDAEAFF; cdr3_nt: TGTGCCAGCAGCCCTCCGGGAAGGGGGCGCATAAGGGACGCTGAAGCTTTCTTT; cdr3_length: 18; v_call: TRBV7-8; j_call: TRBJ1-1; clone_size: NA; d_call: TRBD1
cdr3_aa: CASSQEGIGRRTAYEQYF; cdr3_nt: TGCGCCAGCAGCCAAGAGGGGATAGGGCGTAGGACGGCCTACGAGCAGTACTTC; cdr3_length: 18; v_call: TRBV4-1; j_call: TRBJ2-7; clone_size: NA; d_call: NA
cdr3_aa: CASSLGTGELFF; cdr3_nt: TGTGCCAGCAGTTTAGGGACCGGGGAGCTGTTTTTT; cdr3_length: 12; v_call: TRBV28; j_call: TRBJ2-2; clone_size: NA; d_call: NA
cdr3_aa: CASSSYDRVLGNTIYF; cdr3_nt: TGTGCCAGCAGTTCCTACGACAGGGTCCTTGGAAACACCATATATTTT; cdr3_length: 16; v_call: TRBV6-5; j_call: TRBJ1-3; clone_size: NA; d_call: TRBD1
cdr3_aa: CASSVGLAGPPYNEQFF; cdr3_nt: TGTGCCAGCAGCGTAGGACTAGCGGGACCACCTTACAATGAGCAGTTCTTC; cdr3_length: 17; v_call: TRBV9; j_call: TRBJ2-1; clone_size: NA; d_call: TRBD2
cdr3_aa: CASSLMGLPSFLQYF; cdr3_nt: TGTGCCAGCAGTTTAATGGGACTGCCATCGTTCCTGCAGTACTTC; cdr3_length: 15; v_call: TRBV27; j_call: TRBJ2-7; clone_size: once; d_call: NA
cdr3_aa: CASSLVERTERVF; cdr3_nt: TGTGCCAGCAGCTTAGTCGAGAGGACAGAGCGAGTATTC; cdr3_length: 13; v_call: TRBV11-2; j_call: TRBJ2-7; clone_size: NA; d_call: NA
cdr3_aa: CASSVQGQGFYGYTF; cdr3_nt: TGTGCCAGCAGTGTTCAGGGACAGGGGTTCTATGGCTACACCTTC; cdr3_length: 15; v_call: TRBV6-1; j_call: TRBJ1-2; clone_size: NA; d_call: TRBD1
cdr3_aa: CASSKRDGPSGSYNEQFF; cdr3_nt: TGTGCCAGCAGCAAACGAGACGGGCCTAGCGGTTCCTACAATGAGCAGTTCTTC; cdr3_length: 18; v_call: TRBV27; j_call: TRBJ2-1; clone_size: NA; d_call: TRBD2
cdr3_aa: CASSVNNEQFF; cdr3_nt: TGTGCCAGCAGTGTTAACAATGAGCAGTTCTTC; cdr3_length: 11; v_call: TRBV6-5; j_call: TRBJ2-1; clone_size: NA; d_call: NA
cdr3_aa: CASGRGQGGETQYF; cdr3_nt: TGTGCCAGCGGAAGGGGACAGGGAGGAGAGACCCAGTACTTC; cdr3_length: 14; v_call: TRBV7-9; j_call: TRBJ2-5; clone_size: NA; d_call: TRBD1
cdr3_aa: CASSDRGGPQHF; cdr3_nt: TGTGCCAGCAGTGACAGGGGAGGGCCCCAGCATTTT; cdr3_length: 12; v_call: TRBV6-1; j_call: TRBJ1-5; clone_size: NA; d_call: NA
cdr3_aa: CASSHEAAGGRETQYF; cdr3_nt: TGCGCCAGCAGCCACGAGGCAGCGGGGGGCCGAGAGACCCAGTACTTC; cdr3_length: 16; v_call: TRBV5-1; j_call: TRBJ2-5; clone_size: NA; d_call: TRBD2
cdr3_aa: CASRLSIYNEQFF; cdr3_nt: TGTGCCAGCAGGCTAAGTATTTACAATGAGCAGTTCTTC; cdr3_length: 13; v_call: TRBV5-5; j_call: TRBJ2-1; clone_size: once; d_call: NA
cdr3_aa: CASRSQGVQNYGYTF; cdr3_nt: TGTGCCAGCAGGTCTCAGGGGGTCCAGAACTATGGCTACACCTTC; cdr3_length: 15; v_call: TRBV6-6; j_call: TRBJ1-2; clone_size: NA; d_call: TRBD1
cdr3_aa: CAWSVGPRGELFF; cdr3_nt: TGTGCCTGGAGTGTAGGGCCCCGGGGGGAGCTGTTTTTT; cdr3_length: 13; v_call: TRBV30; j_call: TRBJ2-2; clone_size: NA; d_call: NA
cdr3_aa: CASSYRASGIPFEQYF; cdr3_nt: TGTGCCAGCAGTTACAGGGCTAGCGGGATCCCATTCGAGCAGTACTTC; cdr3_length: 16; v_call: TRBV6-5; j_call: TRBJ2-7; clone_size: NA; d_call: TRBD2
cdr3_aa: CASSLEQGGTQYF; cdr3_nt: TGTGCCAGCAGCTTGGAGCAGGGGGGGACCCAGTACTTC; cdr3_length: 13; v_call: TRBV5-4; j_call: TRBJ2-5; clone_size: NA; d_call: NA
cdr3_aa: CAISGENTEAFF; cdr3_nt: TGTGCCATCAGCGGGGAAAATACTGAAGCTTTCTTT; cdr3_length: 12; v_call: TRBV10-3; j_call: TRBJ1-1; clone_size: NA; d_call: NA
cdr3_aa: CASSPPQAQWPQHF; cdr3_nt: TGTGCCAGCAGTCCTCCCCAGGCCCAGTGGCCCCAGCATTTT; cdr3_length: 14; v_call: TRBV28; j_call: TRBJ1-5; clone_size: NA; d_call: NA
cdr3_aa: CASSPFSGTGAGANVLTF; cdr3_nt: TGTGCCAGCAGTCCATTCTCCGGGACAGGGGCTGGGGCCAACGTCCTGACTTTC; cdr3_length: 18; v_call: TRBV27; j_call: TRBJ2-6; clone_size: NA; d_call: TRBD1